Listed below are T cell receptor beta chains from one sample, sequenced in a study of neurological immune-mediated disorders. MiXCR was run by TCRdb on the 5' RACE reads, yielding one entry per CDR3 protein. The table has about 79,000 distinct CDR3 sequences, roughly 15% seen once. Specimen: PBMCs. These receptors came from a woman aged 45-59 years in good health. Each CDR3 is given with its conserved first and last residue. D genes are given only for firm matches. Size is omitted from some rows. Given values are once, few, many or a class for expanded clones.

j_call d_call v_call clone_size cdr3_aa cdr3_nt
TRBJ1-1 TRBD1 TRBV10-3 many CAISDSTGRNTEAFF TGTGCCATCAGTGATTCGACAGGGAGGAACACTGAAGCTTTCTTT
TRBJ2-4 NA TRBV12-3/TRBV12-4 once CASSSGDKNIKYF TGTGCCAGCAGTTCGGGGGACAAAAACATTAAGTACTTC
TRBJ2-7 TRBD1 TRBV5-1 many CASSLARQGADEQYF TGCGCCAGCAGCTTGGCGCGACAGGGGGCTGACGAGCAGTACTTC
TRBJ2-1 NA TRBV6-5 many CASSYRVEQFF TGTGCCAGCAGTTACCGAGTTGAGCAGTTCTTC
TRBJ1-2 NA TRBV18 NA CASSPPAQAYGYTF TGTGCCAGCTCACCCCCAGCCCAGGCTTATGGCTACACCTTC
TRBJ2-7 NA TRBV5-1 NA CTSSSGASIGEQYF TGCACCAGCAGCTCCGGGGCTAGCATAGGCGAGCAGTACTTC
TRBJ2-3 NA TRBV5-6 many CASSLEGFGADTQYF TGTGCCAGCAGCTTGGAAGGGTTCGGGGCAGATACGCAGTATTTT
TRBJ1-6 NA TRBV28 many CASSLGLRQVSYNSPLHF TGTGCCAGCAGTTTGGGGTTAAGACAGGTCTCCTATAATTCACCCCTCCACTTT
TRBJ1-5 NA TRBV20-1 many CSARQGYVGQPQHF TGCAGTGCTAGACAGGGTTACGTGGGACAGCCCCAGCATTTT
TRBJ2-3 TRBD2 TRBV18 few CASSPDSGGSTDTQYF TGTGCCAGCTCACCTGATAGCGGGGGAAGCACAGATACGCAGTATTTT
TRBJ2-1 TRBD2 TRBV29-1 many CSVGTSGRGSYNEQFF TGCAGCGTCGGGACTAGCGGGAGGGGGTCCTACAATGAGCAGTTCTTC
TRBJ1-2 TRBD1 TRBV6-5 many CASARTGYGYTF TGTGCCAGCGCGCGGACAGGGTATGGCTACACCTTC
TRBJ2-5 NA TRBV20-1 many CSASWVSGETQYF TGCAGTGCTAGTTGGGTCTCTGGCGAGACCCAGTACTTC
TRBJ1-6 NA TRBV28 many CASSLANSPLHF TGTGCCAGCAGTTTAGCAAATTCACCCCTCCACTTT
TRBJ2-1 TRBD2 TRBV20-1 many CSASGGGYNEQFF TGCAGTGCTAGCGGGGGGGGGTACAATGAGCAGTTCTTC
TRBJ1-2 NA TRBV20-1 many CSASPQDSHGYTF TGCAGTGCTAGCCCACAGGACAGCCATGGCTACACCTTC
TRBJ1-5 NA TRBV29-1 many CSVDLGGNQPQHF TGCAGCGTTGATTTAGGAGGCAATCAGCCCCAGCATTTT
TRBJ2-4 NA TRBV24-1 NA CATSDGGSDLAKNIQYF TGTGCCACCAGTGATGGAGGCAGTGATCTAGCCAAAAACATTCAGTACTTC
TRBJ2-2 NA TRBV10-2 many CASRELQRYTGELFF TGCGCCAGCAGAGAGCTACAGAGATACACCGGGGAGCTGTTTTTT
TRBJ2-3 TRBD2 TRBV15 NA CATSRVGTSGGSTDTQYF TGTGCCACCAGCAGGGTTGGGACTAGCGGGGGAAGCACAGATACGCAGTATTTT
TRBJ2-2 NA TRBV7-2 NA CASSSRQGGTGELFF TGTGCCAGCAGCTCCCGACAGGGAGGAACCGGGGAGCTGTTTTTT
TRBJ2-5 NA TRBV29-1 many CSAHRVQETQYF TGCAGCGCTCACAGGGTCCAAGAGACCCAGTACTTC
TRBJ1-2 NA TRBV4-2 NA CASSQHTGQPERGYTF TGTGCCAGCAGCCAGCACACGGGACAACCAGAAAGGGGCTACACCTTC
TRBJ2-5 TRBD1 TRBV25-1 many CASSEGTGPQETQYF TGTGCCAGCAGTGAAGGGACAGGCCCCCAAGAGACCCAGTACTTC
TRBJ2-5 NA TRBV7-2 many CASSPTRTSETQYF TGTGCCAGCAGTCCAACTCGTACCTCAGAGACCCAGTACTTC
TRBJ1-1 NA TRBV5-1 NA CASPTRANTEAFF TGCGCCAGCCCCACCAGAGCGAACACTGAAGCTTTCTTT
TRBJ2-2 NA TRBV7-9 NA CASSYTTTGELFF TGTGCCAGCAGCTATACTACCACCGGGGAGCTGTTTTTT
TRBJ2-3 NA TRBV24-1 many CATRQTHKDTQYF TGTGCCACCAGACAGACCCACAAAGATACGCAGTATTTT
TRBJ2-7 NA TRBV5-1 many CASSLPESYEQYF TGCGCCAGCAGTCTGCCAGAATCCTACGAGCAGTACTTC
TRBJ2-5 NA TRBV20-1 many CSARAGRRKETQYF TGCAGTGCTAGAGCTGGCAGGCGGAAAGAGACCCAGTACTTC
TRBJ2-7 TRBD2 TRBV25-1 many CASRASGASYEQYF TGTGCCAGCAGAGCTAGCGGGGCTTCCTACGAGCAGTACTTC
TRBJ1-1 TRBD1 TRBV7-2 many CASSSGTVLLEAFF TGTGCCAGCAGTTCAGGGACAGTCTTGCTTGAAGCTTTCTTT
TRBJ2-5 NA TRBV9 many CASSVAGSQETQYF TGTGCCAGCAGCGTAGCAGGGAGCCAAGAGACCCAGTACTTC
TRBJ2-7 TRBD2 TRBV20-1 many CSARAGLVYDEQYF TGCAGTGCTAGAGCGGGACTAGTGTATGACGAGCAGTACTTC
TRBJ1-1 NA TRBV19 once CASRTGGPEAFF TGTGCCAGTCGCACCGGAGGTCCTGAAGCTTTCTTT
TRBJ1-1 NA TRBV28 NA CGSLGHWVNTEAFF TGTGGCAGCTTAGGTCATTGGGTCAACACTGAAGCTTTCTTT
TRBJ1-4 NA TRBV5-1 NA CASKQDPGTMINEKLFF TGCGCCAGCAAGCAAGACCCCGGGACAATGATTAATGAAAAACTGTTTTTT
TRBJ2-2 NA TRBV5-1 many CASSLGVYGTGELFF TGCGCCAGCAGCTTGGGTGTCTACGGTACCGGGGAGCTGTTTTTT
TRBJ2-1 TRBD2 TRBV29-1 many CSTGLDQYNEQFF TGCAGCACGGGACTAGACCAATACAATGAGCAGTTCTTC
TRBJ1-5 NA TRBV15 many CATSRDRRTNSNQPQHF TGTGCCACCAGCAGAGATCGGAGAACAAATAGCAATCAGCCCCAGCATTTT
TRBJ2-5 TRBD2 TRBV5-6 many CASSLLGGRHQETQYF TGTGCCAGCAGCTTGCTGGGAGGGAGACATCAAGAGACCCAGTACTTC
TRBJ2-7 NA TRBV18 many CASSPRGASSYEQYF TGTGCCAGCTCACCCCGAGGGGCCAGCTCCTACGAGCAGTACTTC